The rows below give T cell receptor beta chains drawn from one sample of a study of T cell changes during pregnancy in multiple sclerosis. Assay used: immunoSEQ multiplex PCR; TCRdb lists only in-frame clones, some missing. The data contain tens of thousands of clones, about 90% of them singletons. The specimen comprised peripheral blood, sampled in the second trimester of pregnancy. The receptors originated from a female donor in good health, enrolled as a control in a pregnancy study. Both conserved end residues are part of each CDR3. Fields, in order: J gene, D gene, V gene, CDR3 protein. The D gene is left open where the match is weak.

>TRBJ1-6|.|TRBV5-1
CASREERGKNSPLHF
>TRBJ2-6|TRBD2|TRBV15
CATSGERGRGANVLTF
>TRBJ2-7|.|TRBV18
CASSPRGAEQYF
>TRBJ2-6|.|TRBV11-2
CASSPLGANVLTF
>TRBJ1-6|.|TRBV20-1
CSARDPPALHF
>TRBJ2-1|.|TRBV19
CASNPGESVVNEQFF
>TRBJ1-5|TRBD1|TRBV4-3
CASSQGTGGNQPQHF
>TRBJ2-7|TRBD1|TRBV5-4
CASSLGQGIYEQYF
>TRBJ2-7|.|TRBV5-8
CASSPPPSLGVVEQYF
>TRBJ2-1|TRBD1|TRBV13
CASSPGDSSYNEQFF
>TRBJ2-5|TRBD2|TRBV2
CASRRLAGQETQYF
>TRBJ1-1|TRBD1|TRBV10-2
CASTGGQLMNTEAFF
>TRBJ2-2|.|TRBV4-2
CASSQALLSTGELFF
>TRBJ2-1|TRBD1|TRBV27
CASSWVPGGSEQFF
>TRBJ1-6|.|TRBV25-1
CASSAAGQPGSPLHF